This T cell receptor beta chain is drawn from a study of T cell responses to AZD1222 COVID-19 vaccine. The CDR3 is 16 amino acids. V dropped 0 bases and J dropped 5; count of bases not matched to a gene: 9. From germline, CDR1 is WNHNN and CDR2 SYGVQD (reference sequence). The data were produced by immunoSEQ multiplex PCR, yet TCRdb's version contains in-frame clones alone and is incomplete. There are about 85,000 clones in the sample; approximately 90% occur only once, and roughly 8% lies in the top ten. The chain combines TRBV10-1 with TRBJ2-7; 8 bases are a match to TRBD1. The sequence came from an adult who received the AZD1222 COVID-19 vaccine. Sequencing used peripheral blood, obtained 28 days after the second AZD1222 dose. CDR3 in amino acids: CASSESTGQAPNEQYF. The CDR3 DNA sequence: TGCGCCAGCAGTGAGTCGACGGGACAGGCTCCCAACGAGCAGTACTTC.